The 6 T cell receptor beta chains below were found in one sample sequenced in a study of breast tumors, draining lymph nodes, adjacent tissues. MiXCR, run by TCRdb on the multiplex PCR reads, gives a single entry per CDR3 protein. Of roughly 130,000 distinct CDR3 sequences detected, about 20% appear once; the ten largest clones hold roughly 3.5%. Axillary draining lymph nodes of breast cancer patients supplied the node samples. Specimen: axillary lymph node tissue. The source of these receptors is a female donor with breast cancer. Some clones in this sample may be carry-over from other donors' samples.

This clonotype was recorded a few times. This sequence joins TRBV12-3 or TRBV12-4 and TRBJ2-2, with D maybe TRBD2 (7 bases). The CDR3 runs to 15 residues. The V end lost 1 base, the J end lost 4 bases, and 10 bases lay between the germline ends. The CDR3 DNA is TGTGCCAGCAGTTTAGGGGGGGGGGCCACCGGGGAGCTGTTTTTT. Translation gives CASSLGGGATGELFF.

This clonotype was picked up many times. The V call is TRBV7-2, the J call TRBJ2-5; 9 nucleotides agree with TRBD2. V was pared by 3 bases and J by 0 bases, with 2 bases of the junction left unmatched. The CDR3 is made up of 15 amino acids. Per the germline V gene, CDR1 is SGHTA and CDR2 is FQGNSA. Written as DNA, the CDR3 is TGTGCCAGCAGCTTTACTAGCGGGTACCAAGAGACCCAGTACTTC. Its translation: CASSFTSGYQETQYF.

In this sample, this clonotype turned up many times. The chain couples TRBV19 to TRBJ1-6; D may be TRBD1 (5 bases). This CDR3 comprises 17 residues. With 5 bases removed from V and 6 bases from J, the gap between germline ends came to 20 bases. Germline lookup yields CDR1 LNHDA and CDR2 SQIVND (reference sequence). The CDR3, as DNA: TGTGCCAGTAGTGCTAGACAGAGCAATACAATTAATTCACCCCTCCACTTT. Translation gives CASSARQSNTINSPLHF.

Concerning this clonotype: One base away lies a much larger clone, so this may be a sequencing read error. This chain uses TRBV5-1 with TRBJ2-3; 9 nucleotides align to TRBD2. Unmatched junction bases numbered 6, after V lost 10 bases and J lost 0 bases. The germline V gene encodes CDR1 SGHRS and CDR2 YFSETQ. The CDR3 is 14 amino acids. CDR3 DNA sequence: TGCGCCGGCACTACTAGCGGGAGCACAGATACGCAGTATTTT. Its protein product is CAGTTSGSTDTQYF.

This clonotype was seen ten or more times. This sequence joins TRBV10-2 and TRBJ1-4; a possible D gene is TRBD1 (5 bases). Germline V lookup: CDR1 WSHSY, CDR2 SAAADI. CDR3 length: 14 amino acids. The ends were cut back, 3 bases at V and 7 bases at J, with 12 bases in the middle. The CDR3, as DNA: TGCGCCAGCAGTGAATTTTCTGGGGGTGAAAAACTGTTTTTT. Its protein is CASSEFSGGEKLFF.

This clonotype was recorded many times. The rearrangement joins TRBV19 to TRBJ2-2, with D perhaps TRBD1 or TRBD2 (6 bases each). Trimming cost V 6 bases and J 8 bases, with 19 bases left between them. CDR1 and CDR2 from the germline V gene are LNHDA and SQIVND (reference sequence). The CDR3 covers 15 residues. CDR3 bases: TGTGCCAGTAGCACGAACAGGGTTGGGGGGGGGGAGCTGTTTTTT. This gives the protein CASSTNRVGGGELFF.